This TCR beta chain was documented in a study of post-analysis software for immune sequencing data. For the study at large: Clinical courses comprised relapsing-remitting, secondary progressive and progressive-relapsing multiple sclerosis.

TCR beta cDNA libraries included unique molecular identifiers. cDNA molecules numbering about half a million came from around 0.96 to 9.9 million T cells. TCRdb re-called the PCR reads through MiXCR, storing one row per CDR3 protein. The sample holds roughly 700,000 distinct CDR3 sequences, 25% to 30% seen once. This clonotype was seen only a few times. Its specificity is not known. The CDR3 length is 16 residues. Per the germline V gene, CDR1 is SGDLS and CDR2 is YYNGEE. Trimming took off 3 bases at V and 2 bases at J, with 12 bases between the two ends. Study-level findings and limits: A significant reduction in normalized Chao1 diversity was observed in multiple sclerosis patients versus controls. About five TRBV segments were more frequent in patients than controls; TRBV5-6, TRBV5-1 and TRBV20-1 belonged to this group. Clustering by F measure revealed strong co-clustering among samples prepared together in one batch.

The sequencing input was blood. This chain links TRBV9 with TRBJ2-6; the D gene could be TRBD1 or TRBD2 (5 bases each). The receptor was isolated from a girl aged 5-17 years with multiple sclerosis. Here the CDR3 reads CASSARDGPGANVLTF. CDR3 bases: TGTGCCAGCAGCGCGAGGGACGGCCCTGGGGCCAACGTCCTGACTTTC.